These 14 T cell receptor beta chains were sequenced from one sample in a study of beta chain features in type 1 diabetes. The isolated RNA, all of it, was reverse transcribed, so expressed TCRB transcripts were what got sequenced. TCRdb's copy holds only in-frame clones and misses some; the assay was immunoSEQ multiplex PCR. The top ten clones hold 0.55% to 0.8% of a sample with more than 150,000 clones, approximately 13% of them seen once. Material: central memory CD4+ T cells from blood. Receptors were obtained from a woman between 18 and 30 years old in good health.

V usage is TRBV27 and J usage is TRBJ2-7; D is perhaps TRBD2 (6 bases). Between the trimmed V and J ends, which lost 10 bases and 0 bases, there was a span of 16 bases. The CDR3 totals 14 residues. Germline V lookup: CDR1 MNHEY, CDR2 SMNVEV (reference sequence). The DNA for the CDR3 is TGTGCCACCCGCTCTAGCGCAAGCTCCTACGAGCAGTACTTC. The encoded protein is CATRSSASSYEQYF.

The chain couples TRBV30 to TRBJ2-1; 9 nucleotides agree with TRBD2. Germline assignment: CDR1 GTSNPN and CDR2 SVGIG (reference sequence). The V and J ends lost 4 bases and 3 bases, in that order; junction bases with no gene match: 1. CDR3 length: 13 residues. In DNA form, the CDR3 reads TGTGCCTGGACTAGCGGGATCTACAATGAGCAGTTCTTC. This codes for CAWTSGIYNEQFF.

This clone showed up just a few times. The chain combines TRBV7-9 with TRBJ2-5, with 7 nucleotides matching TRBD1. The J segment lost 2 bases and the V segment lost 1 base, leaving 1 base of the junction unmatched. This CDR3 is 14 amino acids long. The germline V gene encodes CDR1 SEHNR and CDR2 FQNEAQ (reference sequence). This CDR3 reads CASSLDRGQETQYF. The CDR3 nucleotides read TGTGCCAGCAGCTTAGACAGGGGACAAGAGACCCAGTACTTC. The whole variable domain, filled in from reference TRBV7-9 and TRBJ2-5, reads DTGVSQNPRHKITKRGQNVTFRCDPISEHNRLYWYRQTLGQGPEFLTYFQNEAQLEKSRLLSDRFSAERPKGSFSTLEIQRTEQGDSAMYLCASSLDRGQETQYFGPGTRLLVL.

The V and J genes are TRBV5-6 and TRBJ1-4, with D possibly matching TRBD1 (5 bases). There are 14 residues in the CDR3. Germline assignment: CDR1 SGHDT and CDR2 YYEEEE. Trimming took 0 bases from V and 8 from J, leaving 11 bases between them. CDR3 loop: CASSLAGRTEKLFF. The CDR3 DNA is TGTGCCAGCAGCTTGGCAGGGCGGACCGAAAAACTGTTTTTT.

This clone was found a few times. The chain is built from TRBV11-2 and TRBJ2-5, with TRBD2 as a possible D gene (5 bases). CDR1 and CDR2 (germline): SGHAT, FQNNGV. Trimming took 5 bases from V and 5 from J, leaving 24 bases between them. This CDR3 spans 17 amino acids. CDR3 residues: CASSAREITSRRETQYF. The CDR3 nucleotides are TGTGCCAGCAGCGCCCGCGAGATCACTAGTAGGAGGGAGACCCAGTACTTC.

V gene TRBV6-1 combines with J gene TRBJ2-7, with TRBD2 matching 9 bases. Germline trimming cut 4 bases from V and 7 bases from J; bases unmatched to any gene: 8. Germline V gene data show CDR1 as MNHNS and CDR2 as SASEGT. This CDR3 has 14 residues. CDR3 nucleotide sequence: TGTGCCAGCAGTGGGAGCGGGAGGTTCAGTGAGCAGTACTTC. Translation gives CASSGSGRFSEQYF.

The rearrangement joins TRBV6-4 to TRBJ1-1, with TRBD1 matching 10 bases. Germline V lookup: CDR1 MRHNA, CDR2 SNTAGT. The CDR3 has 14 residues. Losses at the gene ends were 4 bases for V and 6 bases for J; bases not matched to a gene: 5. CDR3 in amino acids: CASSAPGTGAEAFF. Here the CDR3 DNA reads TGTGCCAGCAGTGCCCCCGGGACAGGGGCTGAAGCTTTCTTT.

The chain combines TRBV28 with TRBJ2-5, with 9 bases aligning to TRBD2. CDR1 and CDR2 (germline): MDHEN, SYDVKM. J lost 2 bases, V lost 7 bases, and 11 bases had no gene match. CDR3 length equals 16 residues. CDR3 sequence: CASNPGLASFQETQYF. CDR3 nucleotide sequence: TGTGCCAGCAACCCCGGACTAGCGTCTTTTCAAGAGACCCAGTACTTC.

This clone was counted only a few times. The CDR3 protein is CATSGQVNTEAFF. In DNA form, the CDR3 reads TGTGCCACCTCGGGACAGGTGAACACTGAAGCTTTCTTT. The chain couples TRBV2 to TRBJ1-1; 8 nucleotides match TRBD1. This CDR3 spans 13 amino acids. The trim removed 10 bases at V and 0 bases at J, leaving 4 bases unmatched. Germline V gene sequence: CDR1 SNHLY, CDR2 FYNNEI. Based on the CDR3 plus reference TRBV2 and TRBJ1-1, the full variable domain is EPEVTQTPSHQVTQMGQEVILRCVPISNHLYFYWYRQILGQKVEFLVSFYNNEISEKSEIFDDQFSVERPDGSNFTLKIRSTKLEDSAMYFCATSGQVNTEAFFGQGTRLTVV.

J is TRBJ2-7 and V is TRBV19; D might be TRBD1 (5 bases). The CDR3 loop spans 13 amino acids. Germline V gene data show CDR1 as LNHDA and CDR2 as SQIVND (reference sequence). V shed 7 bases and J shed 4 bases, with 14 bases lying between them. The CDR3 nucleotides read TGTGCCAGTATGCGACAGAATGGGTACGAGCAGTACTTC. Translated: CASMRQNGYEQYF.

A note on this clone: At one end the junction does not follow the germline gene, possibly because of a read error. V is TRBV5-1 and J is TRBJ2-7; the match to TRBD1 covers 7 bases. The germline gives CDR1 SGHRS, CDR2 YFSETQ. The CDR3 consists of 14 residues. The CDR3 DNA is TGTGCCAGCAGCGCACCACAGGGGTGGGGCGAGCAGTACTTC. Its translation: CASSAPQGWGEQYF.

This clone was picked up a small number of times. Other DNA sequences in this sample translate to the same CDR3. This sequence joins TRBV19 and TRBJ2-1; 9 bases are shared with TRBD2. CDR1 and CDR2 (germline): LNHDA, SQIVND (reference sequence). The CDR3 covers 14 residues. Trimming cost V 6 bases and J 1 base; bases outside gene matches: 1. This CDR3 reads CASRTSGSYNEQFF. CDR3 DNA sequence: TGTGCCAGTAGGACTAGCGGATCCTACAATGAGCAGTTCTTC.

The J gene is TRBJ2-4, the V gene TRBV9; 11 bases line up with TRBD2. Trimming at V came to 1 base and at J to 0 bases, leaving 9 bases not matched to a gene. The CDR3 extends over 19 amino acids. Germline V CDR1 and CDR2: SGDLS, YYNGEE. The CDR3 nucleotides are TGTGCCAGCAGCGTACCTAGCGGGAGGTGTGTTAGAGCCAAAAACATTCAGTACTTC. Protein sequence: CASSVPSGRCVRAKNIQYF.

The J gene is TRBJ1-2, the V gene TRBV28, with TRBD1 matching over 7 bases. V lost 6 bases to trimming and J lost 4 bases; unmatched junction nucleotides: 5. The CDR3 is made up of 13 amino acids. CDR1 and CDR2 (germline): MDHEN, SYDVKM. DNA of the CDR3: TGTGCCAGCAGCAGACAGGGTCGCTATGGCTACACCTTC. Its translation: CASSRQGRYGYTF.